This TCR beta chain was found in a study of CD8 T cells in Susac syndrome. Study conclusions and caveats: The authors acknowledged that the study's TCR sequencing and HLA analysis involved relatively few individuals.

An input of roughly 0.45 to 1 ug of RNA was subjected to reverse transcription using random hexamers. From the immunoSEQ multiplex PCR reads, TCRdb called clonotypes with MiXCR, one entry per CDR3 protein. The sample includes 150,000 or so distinct CDR3 sequences, about 94% seen only once; the top ten take 0.2% to 0.25%. The length of the CDR3 is 13 residues. V gave up 0 bases and J gave up 8 bases, with 9 bases separating them. Germline lookup yields CDR1 SGDLS and CDR2 YYNGEE. In contrast to the negatively isolated CD8+ and CD4+ T cells, TEMRA cells were FACS-enriched. Points on this clonotype: Its antigen is undetermined.

Sequencing input: CD8+ T cells from PBMCs. This chain links TRBV9 with TRBJ2-1, with a tentative D call TRBD1 (5 bases). This clonotype originated in a human donor with multiple sclerosis. The CDR3 reads CASSVGLGDEQFF. CDR3 DNA sequence: TGTGCCAGCAGCGTAGGGCTAGGGGATGAGCAGTTCTTC.